This TCR beta chain derives from a study of blood T cells in healthy people across ages. The CDR3 loop spans 14 amino acids. From germline, CDR1 is DFQATT and CDR2 SNEGSKA (reference sequence). Trimming removed 5 bases at V and 4 bases at J, with 15 bases between. A second PCR, run for 7 to 11 cycles, used a sample-barcoded 5' primer plus a J-beta primer mix. TCRdb independently ran MiXCR on the 5' RACE reads; one entry per CDR3 protein. The profile shows 1,500,000 or so distinct CDR3 sequences, under 55% of them singletons. The source material was blood. The origin of this receptor is a woman in her late teens or twenties in good health. V and J are TRBV20-1 and TRBJ2-1; tentatively, D is TRBD1 or TRBD2 (5 bases each). CDR3 sequence (DNA): TGCAGTGCTCCCGGGACCAGGACGTACAATGAGCAGTTCTTC. Amino acid sequence: CSAPGTRTYNEQFF.